This T cell receptor (beta chain) appears in the sequencing data of a study of Ad26.COV2.S vaccination and SARS-CoV-2 variants. Overall study: COV1001, an Ad26.COV2.S trial, supplied this vaccine-arm donor. Once, or twice with 56 days between doses, Ad26.COV2.S was given intramuscularly. Study results and caveats: Breadth and depth estimates from TCRs may understate total T cell responses.

Profiling relied on immunoSEQ multiplex PCR, and the TCRdb table lists in-frame clones only, not all of them. The sample consists of 410,000 or so clones, 80% to 95% of them appearing once. Note on this clone: Its antigen is unidentified.

The trim removed 4 bases at V and 5 bases at J, leaving 8 bases unmatched. Looked up from germline, CDR1 is LNHDA and CDR2 is SQIVND (reference sequence). The CDR3 sequence is 16 residues long. Described treatment: some 20 received Ad26.COV2.S at low or high dose, single or two shots; 5 received placebo; per-sample allocation not given. Sampling was done on day 63 after the first vaccine or placebo injection. Boston provided a donor who was an adult aged 18-55 years. The V gene is TRBV19, the J gene TRBJ2-5, with 12 bases fitting TRBD2. The starting material was peripheral blood, obtained in a trial of Ad26.COV2.S vaccine versus placebo. The sequence was collected from a person aged 18 to 59 who received the Ad26.COV2.S COVID-19 vaccine or a placebo. The CDR3 is CASSTLTSGSGETQYF. The CDR3 nucleotides read TGTGCCAGTAGTACGTTGACTAGCGGGAGCGGGGAGACCCAGTACTTC.